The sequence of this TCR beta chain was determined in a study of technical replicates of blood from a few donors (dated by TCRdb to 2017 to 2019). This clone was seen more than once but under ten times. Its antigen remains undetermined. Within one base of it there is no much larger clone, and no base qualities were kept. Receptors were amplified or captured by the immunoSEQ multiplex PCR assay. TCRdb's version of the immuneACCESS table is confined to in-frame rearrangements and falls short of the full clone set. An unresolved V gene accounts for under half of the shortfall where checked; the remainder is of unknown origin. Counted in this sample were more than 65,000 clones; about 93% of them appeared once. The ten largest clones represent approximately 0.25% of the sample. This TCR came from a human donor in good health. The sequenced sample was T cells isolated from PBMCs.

The nucleotide sequence reads as follows: TGCGCCAGCAGCCATGGCCTAAGGACTCTAGCTCCGAAGACTGAAGCTTTCTTT. Translated, it gives CASSHGLRTLAPKTEAFF. The sequence links TRBV4-1 to TRBJ1-1; there is no confident call for the D gene. CDR1 and CDR2 (MGHRA, YSYEKL) derive from the germline V gene. V is reduced by 3 bases and J by 5 bases, leaving a spacing of 25 bases between them. The CDR3 goes from the cysteine to the phenylalanine over 18 residues. Here the CDR3 DNA is all that survives: 54 bases in frame from base 1.